This T cell receptor (beta chain) was found in a study of cytomegalovirus exposure and HLA in healthy donors (dated by TCRdb to about 2017). As for the study more broadly: An earlier analysis of roughly 500 of the donors reported about 290 Gb of sequence data and around 120 million unique TCR beta sequences from roughly 200 million T cells. An earlier analysis of 500 to 750 of the donors applied high-throughput TCR beta sequencing to assess whether each TCR beta V gene segment acted as functional or pseudogenic. The later analysis used no new phenotypic data to find candidate immune exposures, relying instead on TCR beta sequences and their occurrence across donors. High-throughput TCR immunosequencing, statistical association of individual TCRs with disease status, and machine learning were combined to predict cytomegalovirus infection status. An early release that covered fewer than 750 HLA-typed donors contained about 300 gigabases of sequencing data and 75 million to 100 million unique TCR sequences. Several DR-DQ haplotypes were treated as single units for association and clustering because of strong linkage in the cohort. HLA typing covered class I and class II loci at four-digit resolution. Donor age, sex, ethnicity and CMV serostatus were compiled alongside the repertoire data. In a later genetic analysis, genome-wide SNP genotypes for about 65% of the roughly 700 donors were used, and that subset was treated as a discovery cohort. The study was designed to test whether signatures of past pathogen exposure could be identified by cataloging public T cell receptors. The study profiled the T cell repertoires of hundreds of subjects by immunosequencing and related them to cytomegalovirus serostatus. In addition to the first cohort of roughly 700 subjects, a separate validation cohort of 120 different subjects was used. To study patterns of TCR occurrence, a later analysis re-analyzed previously published TCR beta repertoires from more than 550 donors and added high-resolution HLA genotyping. All discovery cohort repertoires had been generated using a single sequencing platform. Among several hundred genotyped donors of the cohort, an average of roughly 230,000 unique TCR beta nucleotide sequences was sequenced per donor, of which about 20% were non-productive. Typing coverage varied by locus: roughly 620-630 donors for A, B, C, DRB1 and DQB1; approximately 500 for DQA1; approximately 610 for DPA1; approximately 450 for DPB1. Of the roughly 410 genotyped donors, 75% to 85% were placed in the genetic ancestry cluster associated with self-reported Caucasian donors. Summary of the overall study and its limitations: In vitro tests confirmed that a few of the cytomegalovirus-associated TCR beta chains recognize cytomegalovirus antigens. In a later genetic analysis, a missense DCLRE1C variant was associated with V-gene and J-gene trimming of TCR beta chains, and the association was replicated in an independent cohort. Strong co-occurrence of HLA alleles, especially DR and DQ, made assigning TCR associations to individual alleles difficult. In a later analysis, most CMV-associated TCR beta chains were found to appear HLA-restricted, with HLA associations seemingly driven largely by CMV exposure. A later analysis found that HLA-associated TCR beta chains were more clonally expanded and had lower generation probabilities than equally common non-associated chains. A later analysis reported that several top co-occurrence clusters appeared linked to parvovirus B19, influenza, CMV and Epstein-Barr virus. CMV serostatus was the only immune exposure information available for the cohort. According to a later analysis, TCR association rates differed among HLA loci, with DRB1 alleles showing the most associated TCRs and HLA-C alleles showing the fewest. The 87-base-pair reads could not distinguish some IMGT-functional V segments, including TRBV6-2 and TRBV6-3, so those segments were excluded. In an earlier analysis of 587 of the donors, most TCR beta V segments appeared in productive rearrangements about 90% or about 30% of the time, broadly matching IMGT annotations. The earlier analysis of around 600 of the donors excluded 15 to 20 rarely observed V segments, including chromosome 9 orphons, because counts were too low. The classifier was reported to diagnose cytomegalovirus status with high specificity and sensitivity in both the original and validation cohorts. The study gave a list of 150 to 200 TCR beta chains associated with cytomegalovirus. The authors suggested that the approach could potentially be generalized to other disease states and immunological phenotypes. The sequencing pipeline was judged likely to have produced a cluster of highly shared sequence variants as a technical artifact. While some public TCRs were present in many individuals, most TCR sequences turned up only very rarely across donors. Presence/absence analyses assumed roughly uniform sequencing depth across donors, an assumption that may not hold. This cohort had only TCR beta chains sequenced, and the lack of alpha or paired-chain data limited which features could be detected. Compared with the roughly 670-donor mean, donors in an Asian-associated ancestry cluster had fewer N-insertions in productive TCRs, according to a later genetic analysis. A further reported finding was that TCR beta sequences accurately predicted the HLA-A and HLA-B alleles for most subjects in the first cohort. A later analysis associated 15,000 to 20,000 TCR beta sequences with specific HLA alleles at a false discovery rate of 0.05. Linkage disequilibrium might explain the correlated functional status among segregating V segments, but an unknown experimental factor could not be excluded. Because some donors lacked HLA typing at each locus, the association tests relied only on the typed subset.

The cohort was made up of about 670 healthy bone marrow donors. Cohort members were all nominally healthy when sampled, although unrecorded immune exposures were likely present. The donor was CMV seronegative and belonged to the group of over 350 seronegative cohort members. Every donor gave a peripheral blood sample, and the peripheral blood mononuclear cells from that sample were used for TCR beta sequencing. The Qiagen DNeasy Blood Extraction Kit was used to extract genomic DNA from the blood cell samples. In the case of this clone: There is no known antigen for this receptor.

The library relied on the immunoSEQ multiplex PCR assay. For the multiplex PCR, a mixture combining 60 forward primers for TCR Vbeta segments and 13 reverse primers for TCR Jbeta segments was used. The CDR3 region of rearranged TCR beta genes was amplified from genomic DNA with a multiplex PCR assay. The amplified TCR beta libraries were sequenced on the Illumina HiSeq System as 87-base-pair reads. Concerning the study's data processing: In a later analysis, 80 million or so unique TCR beta chains were counted across the 500 to 700 repertoires, and approximately 11 million of these chains were shared by at least two donors. To remove PCR and sequencing errors, raw reads were error-corrected and collapsed into unique sequences using a nearest-neighbor algorithm that merged closely related sequences. To assign V, D and J gene segments, CDR3 sequences were aligned to IMGT reference sequences. For a sequence to be retained, a match of at least six nucleotides was required to both a V gene segment and a J gene segment. A rearrangement counted as productive if the CDR3 had no stop codons and remained in frame with V and J, and every other rearrangement counted as non-productive. Following IMGT convention, CDR3 was defined as the stretch from the second conserved V-encoded cysteine up to the conserved J-encoded phenylalanine. The earlier analysis of about 560 of the donors excluded any sequence lacking an unambiguous match to a single V gene segment. In an earlier analysis of roughly 600 of the donors, a V segment was called functional when productive rearrangements were above 56.7%, and segregating when the standard deviation between donors exceeded 5%. A statistical classification framework was built to diagnose cytomegalovirus status from the catalog of TCR beta chain sequences. A later analysis assigned V and J genes by comparing TCR nucleotide sequences with IMGT/GENE-DB human TR gene sequences. Using the TCRdist pipeline, a later analysis assigned CDR3 sequences along with most-parsimonious VDJ recombination scenarios. A later analysis defined each TCR beta chain by its CDR3 amino acid sequence plus V-gene family, and excluded reads lacking a unique V-gene family. In a later analysis, 450 to 600 highly shared, low-generation-probability nucleotide sequences were removed to address suspected cross-contamination and a sequencing artifact. A later analysis calculated a clonal expansion index for each public chain from normalized within-repertoire ranks of inferred template counts. In a later analysis, generation probabilities were computed using a VDJ recombination model fitted to out-of-frame rearrangements, and the results were checked against IGoR. A later analysis scored TCR-TCR, TCR-HLA and TCR-CMV co-occurrence with hypergeometric tests, applying a repertoire-size bias correction to TCR pairs. In a later analysis, false discovery rates were estimated by permuting HLA or CMV assignments 20 times. In a later analysis, co-occurring TCRs were grouped using DBSCAN, with TCRdist sequence similarity added in when clustering inside HLA-allele-positive subsets. Repertoires with fewer than 30,000 or more than 120,000 public chains were left out of co-occurrence clustering, as were four to six repertoires with anomalous nucleotide sharing. TCRdb's version of the immuneACCESS table is confined to in-frame rearrangements and falls short of the full clone set. An unresolved V gene accounts for under half of the shortfall where checked; the remainder is of unknown origin. V and J calls and clone size come straight from that table; D and trimming were deduced from the DNA. The sample table includes roughly 64,000 clones. The ten largest clones add up to about 3.6% of the sample.

V loses 0 bases of germline sequence and J loses 9 bases, and the interval between the two ends is 13 bases. Spanning cysteine to phenylalanine, the CDR3 consists of 14 amino acids. Just the 42-base CDR3 DNA is kept, in frame starting at base 1. Based on the germline V gene, the CDR1 and CDR2 sequences are SGHRS and YFSETQ. The sequence was obtained from a woman aged 18 to 35 in good health and CMV-seronegative. What was sequenced was PBMCs. The chain links TRBV5-1 with TRBJ1-5; 6 matching bases give a weak D call of TRBD1. Here is the DNA: TGCGCCAGCAGCTTGGAACAGGGCAATGGGCCCCAGCATTTT. Its product reads: CASSLEQGNGPQHF. The CDR3, completed at both ends by the reference TRBV5-1 and TRBJ1-5 genes, gives the full variable domain KAGVTQTPRYLIKTRGQQVTLSCSPISGHRSVSWYQQTPGQGLQFLFEYFSETQRNKGNFPGRFSGRQFSNSRSEMNVSTLELGDSALYLCASSLEQGNGPQHFGDGTRLSIL.